The sequence of this TCR beta chain was determined in a study of monozygotic twins with cystic fibrosis. Background on the study: Library input was three micrograms of fragmented DNA, with approximately 15 PCR cycles. Study results and caveats: Monozygotic CF twin pairs shared significantly more nucleotide-identical clonotypes than unrelated CF individuals did.

The CDR3 spans 16 residues. Germline CDR1 and CDR2: SGDLS and YYNGEE. V was cut by 4 bases and J by 7 bases, with 20 bases left in between. Profiled with immunoSEQ multiplex PCR; TCRdb holds only in-frame clones, not every one. The table has about 29,000 clones, about 85% seen once. Comments on this clone: Its antigen is still unknown.

The sample was blood. This TCR was recovered from a girl aged 2 to 10 with cystic fibrosis. This chain uses TRBV9 with TRBJ1-4; no clear D gene. CDR3 sequence: CASSRGLGQRSEKLFF. CDR3 coding DNA: TGTGCCAGCAGCCGCGGACTCGGCCAAAGGAGTGAAAAACTGTTTTTT.